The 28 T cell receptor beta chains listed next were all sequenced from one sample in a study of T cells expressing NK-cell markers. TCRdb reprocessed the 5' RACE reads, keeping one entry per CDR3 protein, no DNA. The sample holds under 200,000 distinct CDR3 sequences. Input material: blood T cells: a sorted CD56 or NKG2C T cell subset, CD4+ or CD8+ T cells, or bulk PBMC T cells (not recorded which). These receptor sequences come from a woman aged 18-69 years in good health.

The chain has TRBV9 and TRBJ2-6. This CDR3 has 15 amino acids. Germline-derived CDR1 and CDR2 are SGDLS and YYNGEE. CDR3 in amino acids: CASSVQGSGANVLTF.

The CDR3 sequence is CASSLRTGTRETQYF. The rearrangement uses TRBV4-1 and TRBJ2-5; the D gene TCRdb calls, TRBD1, cannot be checked with no DNA. CDR3 length equals 15 residues. The germline V gene has CDR1 MGHRA and CDR2 YSYEKL.

CDR3 loop: CASSYRASGGYTDTQYF. This rearrangement joins TRBV6-5 to TRBJ2-3; lacking DNA, the TRBD2 call made by TCRdb goes unchecked. The V gene's germline CDR1 is MNHEY and CDR2 SVGAGI. The CDR3 is 17 residues long.

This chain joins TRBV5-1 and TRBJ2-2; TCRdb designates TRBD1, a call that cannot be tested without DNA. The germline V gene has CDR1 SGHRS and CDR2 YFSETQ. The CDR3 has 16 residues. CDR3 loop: CASSSPWGKNTGELFF. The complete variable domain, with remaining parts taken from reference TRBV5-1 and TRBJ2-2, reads KAGVTQTPRYLIKTRGQQVTLSCSPISGHRSVSWYQQTPGQGLQFLFEYFSETQRNKGNFPGRFSGRQFSNSRSEMNVSTLELGDSALYLCASSSPWGKNTGELFFGEGSRLTVL.

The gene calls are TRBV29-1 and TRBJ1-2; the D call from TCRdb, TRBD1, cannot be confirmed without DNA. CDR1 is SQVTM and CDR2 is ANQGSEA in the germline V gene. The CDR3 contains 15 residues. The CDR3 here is CSVTNNGQEHYGYTF.

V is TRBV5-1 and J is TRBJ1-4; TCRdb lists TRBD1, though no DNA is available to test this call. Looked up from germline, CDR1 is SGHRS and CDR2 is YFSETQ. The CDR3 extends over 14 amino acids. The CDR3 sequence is CASSWGQDEEKLFF.

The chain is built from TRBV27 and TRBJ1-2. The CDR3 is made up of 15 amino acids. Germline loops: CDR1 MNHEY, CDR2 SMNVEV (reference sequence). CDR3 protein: CASSLHAGRNYGYTF.

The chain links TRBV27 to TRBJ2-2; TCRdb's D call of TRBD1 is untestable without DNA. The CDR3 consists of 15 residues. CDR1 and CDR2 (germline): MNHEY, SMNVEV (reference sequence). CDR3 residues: CASRYARGHTGELFF.

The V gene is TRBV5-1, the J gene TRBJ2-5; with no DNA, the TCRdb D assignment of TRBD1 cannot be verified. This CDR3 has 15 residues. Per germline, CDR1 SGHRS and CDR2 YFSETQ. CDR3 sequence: CASSSALRGGETQYF.

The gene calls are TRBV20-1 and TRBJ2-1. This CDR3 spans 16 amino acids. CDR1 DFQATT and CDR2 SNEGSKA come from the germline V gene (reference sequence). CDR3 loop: CSARFLAGNRYNEQFF.

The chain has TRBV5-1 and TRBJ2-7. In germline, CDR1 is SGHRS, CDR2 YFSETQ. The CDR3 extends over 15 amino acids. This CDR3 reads CASSLVGFTPYEQYF. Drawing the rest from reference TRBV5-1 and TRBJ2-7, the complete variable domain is KAGVTQTPRYLIKTRGQQVTLSCSPISGHRSVSWYQQTPGQGLQFLFEYFSETQRNKGNFPGRFSGRQFSNSRSEMNVSTLELGDSALYLCASSLVGFTPYEQYFGPGTRLTVT.

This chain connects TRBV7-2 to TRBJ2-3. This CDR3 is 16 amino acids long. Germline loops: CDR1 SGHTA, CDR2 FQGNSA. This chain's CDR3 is CASSLGPNPSTDTQYF. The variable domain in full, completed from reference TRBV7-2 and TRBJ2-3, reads GAGVSQSPSNKVTEKGKDVELRCDPISGHTALYWYRQSLGQGLEFLIYFQGNSAPDKSGLPSDRFSAERTGGSVSTLTIQRTQQEDSAVYLCASSLGPNPSTDTQYFGPGTRLTVL.

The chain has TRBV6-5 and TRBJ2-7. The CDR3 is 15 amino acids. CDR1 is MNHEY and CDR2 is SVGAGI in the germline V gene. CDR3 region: CASSYGTNSAGEQYF.

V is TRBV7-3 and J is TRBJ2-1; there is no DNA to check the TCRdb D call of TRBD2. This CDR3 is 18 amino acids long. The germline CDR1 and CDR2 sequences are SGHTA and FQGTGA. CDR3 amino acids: CASSLFPSSGRTYNEQFF.

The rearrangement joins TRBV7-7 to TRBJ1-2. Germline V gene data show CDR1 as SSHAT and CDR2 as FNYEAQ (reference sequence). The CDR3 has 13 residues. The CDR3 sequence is CASSPAGVDGYTF.

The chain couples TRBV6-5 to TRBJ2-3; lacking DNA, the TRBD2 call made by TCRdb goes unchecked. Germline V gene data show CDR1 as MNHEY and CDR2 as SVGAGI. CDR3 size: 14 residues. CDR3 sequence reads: CASTSSGSPDTQYF.

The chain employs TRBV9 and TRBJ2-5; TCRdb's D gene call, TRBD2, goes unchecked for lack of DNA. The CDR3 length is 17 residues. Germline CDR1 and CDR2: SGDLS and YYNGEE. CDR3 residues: CASSSGASGRLGETQYF.

This chain's CDR3 is CASSLLGTSGSYEQYF. The rearrangement joins TRBV12-3 or TRBV12-4 to TRBJ2-7; TCRdb reports TRBD2, a call that lacks DNA to check it against. This CDR3 comprises 16 residues.

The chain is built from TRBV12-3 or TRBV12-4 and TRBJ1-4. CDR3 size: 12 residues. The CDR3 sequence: CASSTTREKLFF.

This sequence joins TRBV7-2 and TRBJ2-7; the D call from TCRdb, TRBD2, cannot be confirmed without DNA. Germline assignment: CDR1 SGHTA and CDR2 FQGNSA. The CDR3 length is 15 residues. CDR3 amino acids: CASSSGGAGGFEQYF.

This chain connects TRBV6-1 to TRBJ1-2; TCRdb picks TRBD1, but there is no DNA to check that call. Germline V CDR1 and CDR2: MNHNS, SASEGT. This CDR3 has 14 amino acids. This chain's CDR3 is CASSQGDRVRGYTF.

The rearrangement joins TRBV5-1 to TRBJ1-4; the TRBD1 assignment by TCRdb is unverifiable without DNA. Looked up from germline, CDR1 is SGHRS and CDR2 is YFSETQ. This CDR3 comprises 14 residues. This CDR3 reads CASSQGARNEKLFF.

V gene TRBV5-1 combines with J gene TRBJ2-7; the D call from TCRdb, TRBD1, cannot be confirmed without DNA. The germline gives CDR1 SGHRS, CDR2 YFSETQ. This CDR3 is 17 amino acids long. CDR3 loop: CASSLDRRDRGMYEQYF. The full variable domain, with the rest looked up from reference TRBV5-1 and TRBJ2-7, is KAGVTQTPRYLIKTRGQQVTLSCSPISGHRSVSWYQQTPGQGLQFLFEYFSETQRNKGNFPGRFSGRQFSNSRSEMNVSTLELGDSALYLCASSLDRRDRGMYEQYFGPGTRLTVT.

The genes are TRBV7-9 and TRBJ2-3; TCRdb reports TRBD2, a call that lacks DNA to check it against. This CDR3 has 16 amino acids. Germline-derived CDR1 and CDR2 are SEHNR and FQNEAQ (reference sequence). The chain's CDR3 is CASSHPSGGAIDTQYF.

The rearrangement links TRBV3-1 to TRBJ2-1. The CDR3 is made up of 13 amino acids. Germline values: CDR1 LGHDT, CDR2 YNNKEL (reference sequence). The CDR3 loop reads CASSQGVRTEQFF.

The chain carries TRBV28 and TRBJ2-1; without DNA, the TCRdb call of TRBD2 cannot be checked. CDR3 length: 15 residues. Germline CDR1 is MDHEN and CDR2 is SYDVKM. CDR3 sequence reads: CASREIAGGGDEQFF.

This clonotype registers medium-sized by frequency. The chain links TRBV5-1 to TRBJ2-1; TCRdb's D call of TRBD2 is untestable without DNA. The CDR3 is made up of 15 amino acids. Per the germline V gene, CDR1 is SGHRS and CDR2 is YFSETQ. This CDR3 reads CASSLDGSAYNEQFF.

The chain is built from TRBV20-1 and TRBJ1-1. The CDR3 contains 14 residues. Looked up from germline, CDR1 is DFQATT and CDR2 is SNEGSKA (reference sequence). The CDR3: CSATMGSFNTEAFF.